The text below deals with one TCR beta chain. This table comes from immunoSEQ multiplex PCR, and its TCRdb copy is limited to in-frame clones, with some not included. Seen here are more than 85,000 clones, about 95% observed once, and the top ten hold roughly 3%. The data are from a study of T cells in pancreatic ductal adenocarcinoma. V shed 5 bases and J shed 9 bases, with 19 bases lying between them. The CDR3 is made up of 14 amino acids. The germline gives CDR1 SGHVS, CDR2 FNYEAQ. Surgery without prior neoadjuvant therapy was the treatment of the selected pancreatic ductal adenocarcinoma patients.

The V gene is TRBV7-6, the J gene TRBJ1-2, with D possibly TRBD1 on 6 matching bases. The sequence derives from a human donor with pancreatic ductal adenocarcinoma. Sequenced: PBMCs. This CDR3 reads CASSETLTGSSYTF. CDR3 DNA sequence: TGTGCCAGCAGCGAAACTTTGACAGGCTCTAGCTACACCTTC.